A single sample is the source of the 8 T cell receptor beta chains below, sequenced in a study of Ad26.COV2.S vaccination and SARS-CoV-2 variants. Sequenced by immunoSEQ multiplex PCR; TCRdb stores in-frame clones only, minus some. This table holds about 680,000 clones, 89% found once. Specified treatment: around 19 received Ad26.COV2.S at low or high dose, single or two shots; about five received placebo; per-sample allocation not given. Following the first vaccine or placebo injection, samples were taken on day 63. Here the sequenced sample was peripheral blood, taken in a trial of Ad26.COV2.S vaccine versus placebo. The source is a person aged 18-60 years who received the Ad26.COV2.S COVID-19 vaccine or a placebo.

V and J are TRBV11-3 and TRBJ2-2; no firm D call. The CDR3 has 15 residues. The V and J ends lost 6 bases and 10 bases respectively, with 21 bases between them. Germline loops: CDR1 SGHNT, CDR2 YENEEA. The CDR3: CASSFSGPLGEELFF. CDR3 coding DNA: TGTGCCAGCAGTTTTTCCGGGCCCCTAGGCGAGGAGCTGTTTTTT.

The rearrangement uses TRBV11-2 and TRBJ1-4; weak D call: TRBD1 (5 bases). With 2 bases removed from V and 3 bases from J, the gap between germline ends came to 10 bases. Germline assignment: CDR1 SGHAT and CDR2 FQNNGV. The CDR3 is made up of 15 amino acids. The CDR3 region has the DNA TGTGCCAGCAGCTTAAACCAGGGAGCTAATGAAAAACTGTTTTTT. Protein product: CASSLNQGANEKLFF.

The chain recombines TRBV6-6 with TRBJ2-1; the match to TRBD2 covers 8 bases. The J segment lost 12 bases and the V segment lost 0 bases, leaving 1 base of the junction unmatched. This CDR3 is 12 amino acids long. Germline loops: CDR1 MNHNY, CDR2 SVGAGI (reference sequence). The chain's CDR3 is CASSYSRGAQFF. The CDR3, as DNA: TGTGCCAGCAGTTACTCGCGGGGGGCGCAGTTCTTC.

This chain uses TRBV27 with TRBJ1-1, with no clear D. The CDR3 runs to 13 residues. Germline V gives CDR1 MNHEY, CDR2 SMNVEV (reference sequence). Trimming stripped 5 bases from V and 10 bases from J, with 17 bases between. CDR3 nucleotide sequence: TGTGCCAGCAGTGATTTATATGTAGGTCGAGCTTTCTTT. This sequence encodes CASSDLYVGRAFF.

The chain is built from TRBV6-5 and TRBJ2-7; D is uncertain. The CDR3 runs to 14 residues. Germline-derived CDR1 and CDR2 are MNHEY and SVGAGI. Between the trimmed V and J ends, which lost 6 bases and 6 bases, there was a span of 18 bases. The CDR3 DNA follows: TGTGCCAGCAGGATGGGCATAACGCCAACCGAGCAGTACTTC. It specifies CASRMGITPTEQYF.

V gene TRBV3-1 (or the pseudogene TRBV3-2) combines with J gene TRBJ1-2; maybe TRBD1 (5 bases). CDR1 is LGHDT and CDR2 is YNNKEL in the germline V gene (reference sequence). Trimming removed 0 bases from V and 8 bases from J, with 13 bases in between. CDR3 length: 14 residues. The CDR3 coding sequence is TGTGCCAGCAGCCAAGATCTGTCGAGGGGAGGCTACACCTTC. The encoded protein is CASSQDLSRGGYTF.

The CDR3 DNA sequence: TGTGCCAGCAGACCCTCGAGGACACCTGACAATGAGCAGTTCTTC. It translates to CASRPSRTPDNEQFF. The rearrangement joins TRBV28 to TRBJ2-1; tentatively, D is TRBD1 (5 bases). The CDR3 spans 15 residues. Germline CDR1 is MDHEN and CDR2 is SYDVKM. V lost 6 bases and J 5 bases, leaving 17 bases between the germline ends.

The V gene is TRBV19, the J gene TRBJ2-3, with TRBD2 as a possible D gene (5 bases). This CDR3 has 12 amino acids. Germline-derived CDR1 and CDR2 are LNHDA and SQIVND (reference sequence). Trimming removed 6 bases from V and 5 bases from J, with 9 bases in between. The CDR3 DNA sequence: TGTGCCAGTAGCCGGGAAAAAGATACGCAGTATTTT. Its translation: CASSREKDTQYF.